Following are 20 T cell receptor beta chains from one sample sequenced in a study of early T cells in non-severe SARS-CoV-2 infection. From the 5' RACE reads, TCRdb called clonotypes with MiXCR, one entry per CDR3 protein. The repertoire holds just over 60,000 distinct CDR3 sequences, with approximately 9.3% as singletons. The sample was whole blood. Receptors originate from an adult who was a healthcare worker with PCR-confirmed SARS-CoV-2 infection or an uninfected control (not recorded which).

V usage is TRBV6-6 and J usage is TRBJ2-1; possibly TRBD1 for D (5 bases). The CDR3 is made up of 16 amino acids. The V gene lost 0 bases and the J gene lost 0 bases, with 9 bases spanning the gap. Germline V lookup: CDR1 MNHNY, CDR2 SVGAGI (reference sequence). CDR3 amino acids: CASSYSTASSYNEQFF. The CDR3, as DNA: TGTGCCAGCAGTTACTCGACAGCAAGCTCCTACAATGAGCAGTTCTTC.

This clonotype has ten or more counts. The CDR3 here is CASSIVRATTDTQYF. Written as DNA, the CDR3 is TGTGCCAGTAGTATTGTTAGGGCTACCACAGATACGCAGTATTTT. The chain combines TRBV19 with TRBJ2-3; D remains ambiguous. Trimming shortened V by 3 bases and J by 2 bases, and 12 bases separated the two germline ends. This CDR3 contains 15 residues. Germline values: CDR1 LNHDA, CDR2 SQIVND (reference sequence).

This clonotype was counted a few times. V and J are TRBV27 and TRBJ2-2, with D unclear. Germline V gene lookup returns CDR1 MNHEY and CDR2 SMNVEV (reference sequence). Trimming pared 5 bases from V and 1 base from J, leaving 11 bases between. The CDR3 has 15 residues. The CDR3 loop is CASSPDHRNTGELFF. The CDR3 DNA follows: TGTGCCAGCAGTCCAGATCACAGGAACACCGGGGAGCTGTTTTTT.

This clonotype is labeled medium-sized. The chain uses TRBV12-3 or TRBV12-4 and TRBJ1-6; tentatively, D is TRBD1 (5 bases). Trimming left V 3 bases short and J 10 bases short, with 10 bases between. The CDR3 extends over 13 amino acids. The CDR3 DNA follows: TGTGCCAGCAGTTTCGAGGGGAGATCACCCCTCCACTTT. This translates into CASSFEGRSPLHF.

The sample holds a few counts of this clonotype. The V and J genes are TRBV20-1 and TRBJ1-1; no reliable D call. CDR3 length: 15 residues. Trimming pared 0 bases from V and 6 bases from J, leaving 17 bases between. CDR1 and CDR2 from the germline V gene are DFQATT and SNEGSKA (reference sequence). The CDR3 DNA sequence: TGCAGTGCTAGAGATCGACGGGCTTCCGGGCCTGAAGCTTTCTTT. This translates into CSARDRRASGPEAFF.

This clonotype came up a few times. The chain has TRBV27 and TRBJ2-6, with TRBD1 as a possible D gene (6 bases). This CDR3 region has 17 residues. Trimming cost V 4 bases and J 0 bases, with 13 bases left between them. The germline gives CDR1 MNHEY, CDR2 SMNVEV (reference sequence). Written as DNA, the CDR3 is TGTGCCAGCAGTTCACCGACAGGCAACTCTGGGGCCAACGTCCTGACTTTC. It is translated as CASSSPTGNSGANVLTF.

At least ten counts were recorded for this clonotype. J is TRBJ2-3 and V is TRBV5-5; D not certain. The germline V gene encodes CDR1 SGHKS and CDR2 YYEKEE (reference sequence). The CDR3 runs 13 residues. With 4 bases removed from V and 0 bases from J, the gap between germline ends came to 6 bases. Written as DNA, the CDR3 is TGTGCCAGCAGCCGGTCTAGCACAGATACGCAGTATTTT. Amino acid sequence: CASSRSSTDTQYF.

The chain combines TRBV7-3 with TRBJ2-2, with D hard to call. CDR3 length: 15 residues. V lost 0 bases, J lost 4 bases, and 9 bases lay in between. The V gene's germline CDR1 is SGHTA and CDR2 FQGTGA. This CDR3 reads CASSLTFKPTGELFF. The CDR3 bases are TGTGCCAGCAGCTTAACATTTAAGCCCACCGGGGAGCTGTTTTTT. The variable domain in full, completed from reference TRBV7-3 and TRBJ2-2, reads GAGVSQTPSNKVTEKGKYVELRCDPISGHTALYWYRQSLGQGPEFLIYFQGTGAADDSGLPNDRFFAVRPEGSVSTLKIQRTERGDSAVYLCASSLTFKPTGELFFGEGSRLTVL.

This clonotype is categorized as medium-sized. A junction end diverges from the germline sequence, so it may reflect a read error. V gene TRBV5-1 combines with J gene TRBJ2-5; D remains ambiguous. The CDR3 sequence is 11 residues long. Germline V gives CDR1 SGHRS, CDR2 YFSETQ. The CDR3 nucleotides are TGTGCCAGCAGCCTCCAAGAGACCCAGTACTTC. It specifies CASSLQETQYF.

This clonotype was seen more than once but under ten times. V and J are TRBV29-1 and TRBJ1-5; TRBD1 matches 7 bases. Germline V CDR1 and CDR2: SQVTM, ANQGSEA. The CDR3 is 13 residues long. V trimming: 1 base; J trimming: 6 bases; junction bases outside the gene matches: 3. The CDR3 is CSVEGQGGQPQHF. DNA of the CDR3: TGCAGCGTTGAAGGACAGGGCGGTCAGCCCCAGCATTTT.

The J gene is TRBJ2-3, the V gene TRBV20-1, with 8 nucleotides matching TRBD2. Germline CDR1 and CDR2: DFQATT and SNEGSKA (reference sequence). V lost 1 base and J lost 6; bases outside the gene matches: 3. This CDR3 has 13 residues. The CDR3 spells CSARGGGQDTQYF. In DNA, the CDR3 is TGCAGTGCTAGAGGCGGGGGGCAGGATACGCAGTATTTT.

This clonotype was seen more than once but under ten times. The chain joins TRBV2 to TRBJ2-2, with a possible D match to TRBD2 (6 bases). The germline CDR1 and CDR2 sequences are SNHLY and FYNNEI. The CDR3 has 16 amino acids. Trimming took 0 bases from V and 6 from J, leaving 14 bases between them. The CDR3 sequence is CASSEARPSAAGELFF. The CDR3, as DNA: TGTGCCAGCAGTGAAGCGCGGCCTAGCGCTGCCGGGGAGCTGTTTTTT. Supplemented by reference TRBV2 and TRBJ2-2, the full variable domain reads EPEVTQTPSHQVTQMGQEVILRCVPISNHLYFYWYRQILGQKVEFLVSFYNNEISEKSEIFDDQFSVERPDGSNFTLKIRSTKLEDSAMYFCASSEARPSAAGELFFGEGSRLTVL.

This clonotype was counted between two and nine times. The chain recombines TRBV6-5 with TRBJ1-4; 8 bases line up with TRBD1. CDR1 and CDR2 (germline): MNHEY, SVGAGI. Trimming at V came to 0 bases and at J to 6 bases, leaving 3 bases not matched to a gene. CDR3 size: 15 residues. This CDR3 is CASSYSDRAHEKLFF. CDR3 bases: TGTGCCAGCAGTTACTCGGACAGGGCTCATGAAAAACTGTTTTTT.

In this sample, this clonotype turned up a few times. The chain combines TRBV12-5 with TRBJ1-2, with 9 bases fitting TRBD1. CDR3 length: 15 amino acids. Trimming at V came to 2 bases and at J to 4 bases, leaving 5 bases not matched to a gene. Germline CDR1 and CDR2: LGHNT and FRNRAP. DNA of the CDR3: TGTGCTAGTGGTTTGATACCGACAGGGGGCTATGGCTACACCTTC. Protein sequence: CASGLIPTGGYGYTF.

This clonotype was picked up many times. V usage is TRBV10-3 and J usage is TRBJ2-7; D not resolved. The germline CDR1 and CDR2 sequences are ENHRY and SYGVKD. The germline V and J ends were trimmed by 4 bases and 3 bases, with 7 bases remaining between them. The CDR3 has 12 residues. The CDR3 DNA is TGTGCCATCAGTGCCTCAGACTACGAGCAGTACGTC. This codes for CAISASDYEQYV.

This clonotype was counted ten times or more. The rearrangement links TRBV25-1 to TRBJ1-1, with D maybe TRBD1 (5 bases). Germline-derived CDR1 and CDR2 are MGHDK and SYGVNS. The V end was cut by 5 bases, the J end by 1 base, with 17 bases between. The CDR3 runs to 16 residues. The CDR3 DNA reads as TGTGCCAGCAGTACTTCCGGGACCCTAAGGAACACTGAAGCTTTCTTT. It codes for CASSTSGTLRNTEAFF. The variable domain in full, completed from reference TRBV25-1 and TRBJ1-1, reads EADIYQTPRYLVIGTGKKITLECSQTMGHDKMYWYQQDPGMELHLIHYSYGVNSTEKGDLSSESTVSRIRTEHFPLTLESARPSHTSQYLCASSTSGTLRNTEAFFGQGTRLTVV.

Many counts were recorded for this clonotype. Here the CDR3 reads CASRGQGSTGELFF. The CDR3 DNA reads TGTGCCAGCAGGGGGCAGGGATCCACCGGGGAGCTGTTTTTT. This rearrangement joins TRBV2 to TRBJ2-2, with D maybe TRBD1 (5 bases). Germline V gene lookup returns CDR1 SNHLY and CDR2 FYNNEI. V was trimmed by 6 bases and J by 4 bases, leaving 12 bases between them. There are 14 residues in the CDR3.

This clonotype is medium-sized (0.01 to 0.1%) by share. V usage is TRBV28 and J usage is TRBJ2-1, with 8 bases fitting TRBD2. J gave up 7 bases and V 5 bases, and 10 bases lay outside the gene matches. This CDR3 spans 15 amino acids. Germline loops: CDR1 MDHEN, CDR2 SYDVKM. The CDR3 nucleotides are TGTGCCAGCAGTATTAGTCGGGGGGGCCGTAATGAGCAGTTCTTC. It yields the protein CASSISRGGRNEQFF.

This clonotype was counted a few times. The gene calls are TRBV2 and TRBJ2-1; TRBD2 is a possible D gene (5 bases). The CDR3 is 16 residues long. Looked up from germline, CDR1 is SNHLY and CDR2 is FYNNEI. Trimming shortened V by 1 base and J by 3 bases, and 13 bases separated the two germline ends. CDR3 nucleotide sequence: TGTGCCAGCAGTGAAGTGGGAGAACAATACTACAATGAGCAGTTCTTC. This gives the protein CASSEVGEQYYNEQFF.

In this sample, this clonotype turned up many times. This chain connects TRBV25-1 to TRBJ1-1, with TRBD1 matching over 10 bases. This CDR3 region has 15 residues. J was trimmed by 8 bases and V by 2 bases; bases with no gene match: 8. Germline V gene lookup returns CDR1 MGHDK and CDR2 SYGVNS. CDR3 nucleotide sequence: TGTGCCAGCAGTGAAAGGGGACAGGGGAGGGTAGAAGCTTTCTTT. Its protein is CASSERGQGRVEAFF.